This T cell receptor beta chain was captured by sequencing in a study of blood T cells in healthy people across ages. Findings and limits, study-wide: Nothing was known about donor CMV status, and this possibly confounded expanded clonotype changes. Significant beta diversity loss was already apparent by age roughly 43, declining roughly linearly. With naive T cell percentage, TCR beta diversity showed a strong correlation.

On this clonotype: Its antigen is undetermined.

Trimming at V came to 2 bases and at J to 6 bases, leaving 6 bases not matched to a gene. The germline V gene has CDR1 ENHRY and CDR2 SYGVKD. This CDR3 contains 15 residues. Each individual donor underwent a draw of ten milliliters of peripheral blood. Through a sample-barcoded 5' primer and a J-beta primer mix, a second PCR was run for roughly 6 to 12 cycles. MiXCR, run by TCRdb on the 5' RACE reads, gives a single entry per CDR3 protein. This sample has more than 1.4 million distinct CDR3 sequences, with around 39% found just once. The sample consisted of blood. The TCR comes from a young woman in good health. V and J are TRBV10-3 and TRBJ2-1; 8 positions agree with TRBD2. Here the CDR3 reads CAISEGLAISNEQFF. The CDR3 bases are TGTGCCATCAGTGAGGGACTAGCCATCTCCAATGAGCAGTTCTTC.